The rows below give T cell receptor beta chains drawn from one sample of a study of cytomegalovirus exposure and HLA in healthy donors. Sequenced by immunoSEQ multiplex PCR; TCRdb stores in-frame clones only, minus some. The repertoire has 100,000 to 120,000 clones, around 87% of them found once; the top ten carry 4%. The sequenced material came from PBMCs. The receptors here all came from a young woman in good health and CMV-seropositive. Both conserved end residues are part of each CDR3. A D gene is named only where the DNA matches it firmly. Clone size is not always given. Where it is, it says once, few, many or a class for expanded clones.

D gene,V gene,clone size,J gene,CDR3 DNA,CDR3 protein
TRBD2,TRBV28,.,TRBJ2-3,TGTGCCAGCTCAGACAGCGGGAGTGTTGCGCAGTATTTT,CASSDSGSVAQYF
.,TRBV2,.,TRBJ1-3,TGTGCCAGCAGTCAGGGCAACACCATATATTTT,CASSQGNTIYF
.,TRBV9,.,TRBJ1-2,TGTGCCAGCAGCGTAGCTCACAGTTATGGCTACACCTTC,CASSVAHSYGYTF
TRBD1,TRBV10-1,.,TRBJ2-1,TGCGCCAGCAGTGATAGGAGACAGGGCAATGAGCAGTTCTTC,CASSDRRQGNEQFF
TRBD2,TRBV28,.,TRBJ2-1,TGTGCCAGCAGCCCTCGGGGGGGCATCTCCTACAATGAGCAGTTCTTC,CASSPRGGISYNEQFF
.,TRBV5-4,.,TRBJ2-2,TGTGCCAGCAGCGTACAGGGTGCTACCGGGGAGCTGTTTTTT,CASSVQGATGELFF
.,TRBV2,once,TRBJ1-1,TGTGCCAGCAGTGCGTCAGGGGCTATAACTGAAGCTTTCTTT,CASSASGAITEAFF
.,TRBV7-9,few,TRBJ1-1,TGTGCCAGCAGCTTTGGGTCAAAGGCTTGGGAGACTGAAGCTTTCTTT,CASSFGSKAWETEAFF
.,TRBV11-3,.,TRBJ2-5,TGTGCCAGCAGCTTAGCATGGACAGACCAAGAGACCCAGTACTTC,CASSLAWTDQETQYF
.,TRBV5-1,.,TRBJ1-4,TGCGCCAGCAGCTCATCAACTAATGAAAAACTGTTTTTT,CASSSSTNEKLFF
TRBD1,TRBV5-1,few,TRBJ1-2,TGCGCCAGCAGCTTCGACCCGGGACAGATCTATGGCTACACCTTC,CASSFDPGQIYGYTF
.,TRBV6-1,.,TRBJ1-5,TGTGCCAGCAGTGTACGGGGAAACAATCAGCCCCAGCATTTT,CASSVRGNNQPQHF
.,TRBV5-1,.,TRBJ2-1,TGCGCCAGCAGCTTGGAACCCGAGGCCTACAATGAGCAGTTCTTC,CASSLEPEAYNEQFF
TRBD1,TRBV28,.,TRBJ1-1,TGTGCCAGCAGTCAGGGGGGTCGGAACACTGAAGCTTTCTTT,CASSQGGRNTEAFF
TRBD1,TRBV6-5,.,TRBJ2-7,TGTGCCAGCAGGGGACAGCCGACATACGAGCAGTACTTC,CASRGQPTYEQYF
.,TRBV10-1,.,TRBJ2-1,TGCGCCAGCAGTGAACACAGCTCCTACAATGAGCAGTTCTTC,CASSEHSSYNEQFF
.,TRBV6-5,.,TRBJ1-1,TGTGCCAGCAGTTGGCGGGAGGGGGGAGAAGCTTTCTTT,CASSWREGGEAFF
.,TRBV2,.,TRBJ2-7,TGTGCCAGCAGGACGGACGGGGGGCTCTACGAGCAGTACTTC,CASRTDGGLYEQYF
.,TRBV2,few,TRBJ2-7,TGTGCCAGCAGTGGTCGACAGCGCCATGCCTACGAGCAGTACTTC,CASSGRQRHAYEQYF
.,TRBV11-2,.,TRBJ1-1,TGTGCCAGCAGCCCGGGATTCATGAACACTGAAGCTTTCTTT,CASSPGFMNTEAFF
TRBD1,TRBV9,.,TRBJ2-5,TGTGCCAGCGGGTTTCGGGCAGGGGGAGAGACCCAGTACTTC,CASGFRAGGETQYF
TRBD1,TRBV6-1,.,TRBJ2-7,TGTGCCAGCTTCAACGGGGGACAGGGGGCGATCGAGCAGTACTTC,CASFNGGQGAIEQYF
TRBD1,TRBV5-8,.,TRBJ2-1,TGTGCCAGCAGCGGCGACAGGGGGCGCGATGAGCAGTTCTTC,CASSGDRGRDEQFF
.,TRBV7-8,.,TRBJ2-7,TGTGCCAGCAGCCAAAGCGACAGCTACGAGCAGTACTTC,CASSQSDSYEQYF
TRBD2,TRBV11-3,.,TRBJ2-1,TGTGCCAGCAGCTGGACTAGCGGGAGTTTTTACAATGAGCAGTTCTTC,CASSWTSGSFYNEQFF
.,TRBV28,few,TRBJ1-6,TGTGCCAGCAGTCCCCCTAATGATTCACCCCTCCACTTT,CASSPPNDSPLHF
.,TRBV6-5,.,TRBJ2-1,TGTGCCAGCAGTTACGGGGGACATCAGTTCTTC,CASSYGGHQFF
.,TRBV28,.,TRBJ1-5,TGTGCCAGCATGGAGGACCCAAATCAGCCCCAGCATTTT,CASMEDPNQPQHF
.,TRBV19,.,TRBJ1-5,TGTGCCAGTAGTACCGACAGGAACGTAGGGCCCCAGCATTTT,CASSTDRNVGPQHF
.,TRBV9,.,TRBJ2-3,TGTGCCAGCAGCGTAGAAATCGGGAAGACCTCAGATACGCAGTATTTT,CASSVEIGKTSDTQYF
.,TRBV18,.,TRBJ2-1,TGTGCCAGCTCACCCCAGGACTACAATGAGCAGTTCTTC,CASSPQDYNEQFF
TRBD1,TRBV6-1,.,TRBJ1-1,TGTGCCAGCAGTGCCCCCGGGACAGGATACACTGAAGCTTTCTTT,CASSAPGTGYTEAFF
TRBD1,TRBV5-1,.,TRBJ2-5,TGCGCCAGCAGCTCCGGGACAGCCAAAGAGACCCAGTACTTC,CASSSGTAKETQYF
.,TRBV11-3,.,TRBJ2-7,TGTGCCAGCAGCTTAGTTAGTGAACGCGAGCAGTACTTC,CASSLVSEREQYF
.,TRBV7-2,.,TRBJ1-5,TGTGCCTCACAGGCCCGCGGGGGGAGCAATCAGCCCCAGCATTTT,CASQARGGSNQPQHF
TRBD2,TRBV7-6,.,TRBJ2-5,TGTGCCAGCACCCCAGCGGGGGGAGAGACCCAGTACTTC,CASTPAGGETQYF
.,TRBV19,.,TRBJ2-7,TGTGCCAGTAGTTATAGCCCCAGAGTCTACGAGCAGTACTTC,CASSYSPRVYEQYF
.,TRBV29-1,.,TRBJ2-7,TGCAGCGTTGCGGATATAGGCGGGACGAGCTCCTACGAGCAGTACTTC,CSVADIGGTSSYEQYF
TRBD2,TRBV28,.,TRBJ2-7,TGTGCCAGCAGTATGACTAGCGGGAAGTGGGAGCAGTACTTC,CASSMTSGKWEQYF
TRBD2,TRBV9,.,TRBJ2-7,TGTGCCAGCAGCGTTGGGGGGGTCTCCTACGAGCAGTACTTC,CASSVGGVSYEQYF
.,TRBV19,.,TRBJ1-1,TGTGCCAGTAGATCGGCGGGAGACACTGAAGCTTTCTTT,CASRSAGDTEAFF
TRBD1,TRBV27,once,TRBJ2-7,TGTGCCAGCAGCTGGGGGACAGGGAGTGAGCAGTACTTC,CASSWGTGSEQYF